These T cell receptor beta chains were read from a single sample in a study of regulatory T cells in long-lasting Graves disease. One entry per CDR3 protein results from TCRdb running MiXCR on the multiplex PCR reads. The sample has over 450,000 distinct CDR3 sequences; 20% to 25% are singletons. The specimen was peripheral blood mononuclear cells (PBMCs), collected when the disease was refractory, from a patient treated with antithyroid drugs. Receptors were obtained from a female donor with Graves disease. Both conserved end residues are part of each CDR3. A D gene is named only where the DNA matches it firmly. Some rows mark clone size as missing; the rest say once, few, many or name a class of expanded clone.

D gene: .
clone size: few
V gene: TRBV19
J gene: TRBJ1-6
CDR3 DNA: TGTGCCAGTAGTATCGAAAGCTCCTATAATTCACCCCTCCACTTT
CDR3 protein: CASSIESSYNSPLHF

D gene: .
clone size: many
V gene: TRBV28
J gene: TRBJ2-7
CDR3 DNA: TGTGCCAGCAGTTTATCGGGGCTCGAAGAGCAGTACTTC
CDR3 protein: CASSLSGLEEQYF

D gene: .
clone size: many
V gene: TRBV7-2
J gene: TRBJ2-5
CDR3 DNA: TGTGCCAGCAGCTTAGCACAGGGTATTGAGACCCAGTACTTC
CDR3 protein: CASSLAQGIETQYF

D gene: .
clone size: .
V gene: TRBV29-1
J gene: TRBJ1-2
CDR3 DNA: TGCAGCGTTGAAGTTCAGGGACTTAGCTATGGCTACACCTTC
CDR3 protein: CSVEVQGLSYGYTF

D gene: .
clone size: few
V gene: TRBV7-9
J gene: TRBJ2-4
CDR3 DNA: TGTGCCAGCAGCTTATTTGGAGGGGAGAACATTCAGTACTTC
CDR3 protein: CASSLFGGENIQYF

D gene: .
clone size: few
V gene: TRBV20-1
J gene: TRBJ1-5
CDR3 DNA: TGCAGTGCTCCCCTGAGCCGGGGTGGCAATCAGCCCCAGCATTTT
CDR3 protein: CSAPLSRGGNQPQHF

D gene: .
clone size: many
V gene: TRBV7-9
J gene: TRBJ2-7
CDR3 DNA: TGTGCCAGCAGTTTAGGAGGTCCGGCCTACGAGCAGTACTTC
CDR3 protein: CASSLGGPAYEQYF

D gene: TRBD1
clone size: many
V gene: TRBV29-1
J gene: TRBJ1-2
CDR3 DNA: TGCAGCGTTGAAGATCAAGGGACAGGGGGCGATGGCTACACCTTC
CDR3 protein: CSVEDQGTGGDGYTF

D gene: .
clone size: few
V gene: TRBV10-3
J gene: TRBJ1-1
CDR3 DNA: TGTGCCATCAGGGACCGAAATGAAGCTTTCTTT
CDR3 protein: CAIRDRNEAFF

D gene: TRBD2
clone size: once
V gene: TRBV28
J gene: TRBJ2-3
CDR3 DNA: TGTGCCAGCAGAGTACCGGGACTAGCGGGGCTTATAAGCACAGATACGCAGTATTTT
CDR3 protein: CASRVPGLAGLISTDTQYF

D gene: TRBD2
clone size: .
V gene: TRBV10-3
J gene: TRBJ2-1
CDR3 DNA: TGTGCCATCAGTGAGAGCGGGGGGGCGACGTACAATGAGCAGTTCTTC
CDR3 protein: CAISESGGATYNEQFF

D gene: .
clone size: .
V gene: TRBV15
J gene: TRBJ2-7
CDR3 DNA: TGTGCCACCAGCAGAGGGGACCAGACAGAGACCTACGAGCAGTACTTC
CDR3 protein: CATSRGDQTETYEQYF

D gene: .
clone size: .
V gene: TRBV5-1
J gene: TRBJ2-2
CDR3 DNA: TGCGCCAGCAGCCCGGCCAGGTGGCAAACCGGGGAGCTGTTTTTT
CDR3 protein: CASSPARWQTGELFF

D gene: .
clone size: once
V gene: TRBV3-1
J gene: TRBJ1-2
CDR3 DNA: TGTGCCAGCAGCCCGCTACAGGGCTCTCCGACCAACCATGGCTACACCTTC
CDR3 protein: CASSPLQGSPTNHGYTF

D gene: .
clone size: .
V gene: TRBV20-1
J gene: TRBJ1-2
CDR3 DNA: TGCAGTGCTAGAGACCCCCGGGGGACTAACTATGGCTACACCTTC
CDR3 protein: CSARDPRGTNYGYTF

D gene: .
clone size: many
V gene: TRBV6-5
J gene: TRBJ2-7
CDR3 DNA: TGTGCCAGCAGTTACCGAGGCCACGAGCAGTACTTC
CDR3 protein: CASSYRGHEQYF

D gene: .
clone size: few
V gene: TRBV27
J gene: TRBJ1-4
CDR3 DNA: TGTGCCAGCAGCCCTGAAGCGGCGGGGGAAAAACTGTTTTTT
CDR3 protein: CASSPEAAGEKLFF

D gene: TRBD2
clone size: .
V gene: TRBV18
J gene: TRBJ2-5
CDR3 DNA: TGTGCCAGCTCTACTAGCGAACAAGAGACCCAGTACTTC
CDR3 protein: CASSTSEQETQYF

D gene: .
clone size: .
V gene: TRBV10-3
J gene: TRBJ2-7
CDR3 DNA: TGTGCCATCAGTGACAGGGACGAGCAGTACTTC
CDR3 protein: CAISDRDEQYF

D gene: TRBD2
clone size: .
V gene: TRBV20-1
J gene: TRBJ2-5
CDR3 DNA: TGCAGTGCTAGAGAGTGGACCGGGGGGGCAAGGGAGACCCAGTACTTC
CDR3 protein: CSAREWTGGARETQYF

D gene: .
clone size: few
V gene: TRBV13
J gene: TRBJ1-6
CDR3 DNA: TGTGCCAGCAGCCTACAGGGAGAAAGGGGCTCCTATAATTCACCCCTCCACTTT
CDR3 protein: CASSLQGERGSYNSPLHF

D gene: .
clone size: .
V gene: TRBV9
J gene: TRBJ1-1
CDR3 DNA: TGTGCCAGCAGCGCCCCTGGAAGCACTGAAGCTTTCTTT
CDR3 protein: CASSAPGSTEAFF